This TCR beta chain was obtained from a study of cytomegalovirus exposure and HLA in healthy donors. Study conclusions and caveats: In terms of immune exposure information, only CMV serostatus was available. Sequencing artifact likely explains a cluster of highly shared sequence variants. V- and J-gene trimming in TCR beta was tied to a missense DCLRE1C variant by an analysis performed later.

V dropped 4 bases and J dropped 1 base, with 12 bases sitting between them. The CDR3 spans 15 residues. Germline V lookup: CDR1 MNHEY, CDR2 SMNVEV (reference sequence). Each donor was nominally healthy when sampled (though unrecorded immune exposures were likely). Of note for this clone: Its antigen is as yet unknown.

In the PCR, 60 Vbeta and 13 Jbeta primers were used. The method was immunoSEQ multiplex PCR; TCRdb's version includes in-frame clones alone and lacks a portion of them. Of under 150,000 clones listed, roughly 77% are singletons. The chain carries TRBV27 and TRBJ2-3; D is possibly TRBD2 (6 bases). The sample taken for sequencing was PBMCs. The TCR was taken from a woman in her forties in good health and CMV-seropositive. As DNA, the CDR3 is TGTGCCAGCAGTTCGAATCCGGGGGGCACAGATACGCAGTATTTT. It yields the protein CASSSNPGGTDTQYF.